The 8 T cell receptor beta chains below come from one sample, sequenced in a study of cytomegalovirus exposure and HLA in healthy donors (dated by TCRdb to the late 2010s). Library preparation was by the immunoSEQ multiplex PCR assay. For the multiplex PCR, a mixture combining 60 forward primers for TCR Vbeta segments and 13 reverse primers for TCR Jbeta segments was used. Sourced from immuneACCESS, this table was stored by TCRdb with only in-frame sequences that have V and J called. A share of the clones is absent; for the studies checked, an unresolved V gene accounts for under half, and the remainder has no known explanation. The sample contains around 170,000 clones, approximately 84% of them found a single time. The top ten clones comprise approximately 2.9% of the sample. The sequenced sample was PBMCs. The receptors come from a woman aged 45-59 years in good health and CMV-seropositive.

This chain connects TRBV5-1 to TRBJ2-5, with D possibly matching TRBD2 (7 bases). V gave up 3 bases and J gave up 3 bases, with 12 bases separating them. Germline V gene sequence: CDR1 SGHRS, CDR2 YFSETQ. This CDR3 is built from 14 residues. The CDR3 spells CASSWGGPEETQYF. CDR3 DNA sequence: TGCGCCAGCAGCTGGGGGGGGCCAGAAGAGACCCAGTACTTC. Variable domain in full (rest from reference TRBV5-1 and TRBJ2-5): KAGVTQTPRYLIKTRGQQVTLSCSPISGHRSVSWYQQTPGQGLQFLFEYFSETQRNKGNFPGRFSGRQFSNSRSEMNVSTLELGDSALYLCASSWGGPEETQYFGPGTRLLVL.

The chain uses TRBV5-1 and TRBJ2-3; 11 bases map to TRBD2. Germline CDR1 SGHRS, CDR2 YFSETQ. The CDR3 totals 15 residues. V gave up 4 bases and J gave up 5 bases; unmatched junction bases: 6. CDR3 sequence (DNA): TGCGCCAGCAGCATGACTAGCGGGGATATAGATACGCAGTATTTT. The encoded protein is CASSMTSGDIDTQYF.

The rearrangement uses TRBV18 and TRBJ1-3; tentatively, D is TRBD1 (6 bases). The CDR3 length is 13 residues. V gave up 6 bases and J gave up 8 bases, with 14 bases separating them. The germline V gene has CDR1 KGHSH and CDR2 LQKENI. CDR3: CASSDSQSDTIYF. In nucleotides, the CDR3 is TGTGCCAGCTCGGACAGTCAATCAGACACCATATATTTT.

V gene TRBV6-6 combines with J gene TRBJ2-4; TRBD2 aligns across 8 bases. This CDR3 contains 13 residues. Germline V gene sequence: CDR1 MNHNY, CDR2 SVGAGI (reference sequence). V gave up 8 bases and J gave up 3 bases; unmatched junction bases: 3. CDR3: CASGTSGKNIQYF. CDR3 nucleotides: TGTGCCAGCGGTACTAGCGGCAAAAACATTCAGTACTTC.

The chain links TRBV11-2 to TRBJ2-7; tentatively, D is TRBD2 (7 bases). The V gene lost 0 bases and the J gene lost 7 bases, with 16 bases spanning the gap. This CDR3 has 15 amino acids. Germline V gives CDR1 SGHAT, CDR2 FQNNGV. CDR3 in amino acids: CASSLELGGPYEQYF. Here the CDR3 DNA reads TGTGCCAGCAGCTTAGAGTTGGGGGGGCCTTATGAGCAGTACTTC. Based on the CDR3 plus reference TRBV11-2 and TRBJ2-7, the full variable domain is EAGVAQSPRYKIIEKRQSVAFWCNPISGHATLYWYQQILGQGPKLLIQFQNNGVVDDSQLPKDRFSAERLKGVDSTLKIQPAKLEDSAVYLCASSLELGGPYEQYFGPGTRLTVT.

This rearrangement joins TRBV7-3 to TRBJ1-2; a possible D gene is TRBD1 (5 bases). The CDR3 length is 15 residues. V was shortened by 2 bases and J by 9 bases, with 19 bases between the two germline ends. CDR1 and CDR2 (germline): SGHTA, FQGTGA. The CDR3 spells CASSLGGSDGRSYTF. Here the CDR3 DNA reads TGTGCCAGCAGCTTAGGGGGGTCCGACGGTAGAAGCTACACCTTC.

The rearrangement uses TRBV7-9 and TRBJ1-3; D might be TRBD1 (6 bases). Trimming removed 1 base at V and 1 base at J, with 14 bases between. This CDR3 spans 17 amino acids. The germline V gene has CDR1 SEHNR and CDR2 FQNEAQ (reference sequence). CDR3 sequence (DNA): TGTGCCAGCAGCTTAGAGACAGGACGTACATCTGGAAACACCATATATTTT. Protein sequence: CASSLETGRTSGNTIYF.

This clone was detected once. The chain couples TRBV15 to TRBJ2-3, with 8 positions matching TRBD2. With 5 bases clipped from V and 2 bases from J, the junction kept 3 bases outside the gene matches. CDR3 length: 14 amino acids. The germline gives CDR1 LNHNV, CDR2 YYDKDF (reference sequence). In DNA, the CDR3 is TGTGCCACCAGCGAGCGGGGGATCACAGATACGCAGTATTTT. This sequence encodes CATSERGITDTQYF.